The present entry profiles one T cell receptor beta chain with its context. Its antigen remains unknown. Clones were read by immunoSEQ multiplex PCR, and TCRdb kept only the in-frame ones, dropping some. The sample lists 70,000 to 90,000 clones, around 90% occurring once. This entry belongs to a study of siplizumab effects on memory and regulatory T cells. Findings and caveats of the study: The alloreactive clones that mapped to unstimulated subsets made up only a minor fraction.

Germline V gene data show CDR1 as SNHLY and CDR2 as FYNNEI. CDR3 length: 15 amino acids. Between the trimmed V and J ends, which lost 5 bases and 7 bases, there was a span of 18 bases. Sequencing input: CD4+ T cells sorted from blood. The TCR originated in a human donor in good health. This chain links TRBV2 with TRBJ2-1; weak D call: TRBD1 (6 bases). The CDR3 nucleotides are TGTGCCAGCAGTTTCGACAGGACCACCCCGAATGAGCAGTTCTTC. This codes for CASSFDRTTPNEQFF.